This TCR beta chain originates from a study of PD-L1 blockade in urothelial cancer. Overall study context: The patients' atezolizumab therapy, 1,200 mg intravenously every 3 weeks, started in 2014. In terms of prior chemotherapy, patients had received 0 to 3 regimens. It was at 3 weeks (second dose) and 6 weeks after treatment start that blood was analyzed.

The CDR3 covers 18 residues. Trimming pared 5 bases from V and 0 bases from J, leaving 22 bases between. The germline V gene encodes CDR1 SEHNR and CDR2 FQNEAQ (reference sequence). Sequenced by immunoSEQ multiplex PCR; TCRdb stores in-frame clones only, minus some. The sample carries about 45,000 clones, roughly 80% recorded once. The sample's time point: peripheral blood 6 weeks after treatment start. This TCR was recovered from a man in his sixties with urothelial cancer. Sequencing used PBMCs, obtained around atezolizumab (anti-PD-L1) treatment. The genes are TRBV7-9 and TRBJ1-1; D remains ambiguous. The CDR3 DNA sequence: TGTGCCAGCAGCCCCTACCCGTCAGCGGGTGAGGTGAACACTGAAGCTTTCTTT. This codes for CASSPYPSAGEVNTEAFF.